A single sample gave rise to the 24 T cell receptor beta chains below, sequenced in a study of human T cells and chemical hapten exposure. TCRdb processed the RACE reads anew with MiXCR; each CDR3 protein has one entry. The sample contains 150,000 to 200,000 distinct CDR3 sequences, more than 12% of which appear only once. Time point in this sample: patch test 1, 2 weeks after DPC sensitization. Treatment: therapeutic diphenylcyclopropenone sensitization with weekly scalp DPC. The sequencing used whole blood, collected in connection with sensitization to the hapten diphenylcyclopropenone (DPC). These receptors were taken from a woman between 25 and 40 years old with alopecia areata. Some clones in this sample may be carry-over from other donors' samples.

In the case of this clonotype: A much larger clone lies a single base off, so this may be a read error. The chain employs TRBV11-2 and TRBJ2-3, with unresolved D. The CDR3 sequence is 15 residues long. CDR1 SGHAT and CDR2 FQNNGV come from the germline V gene. Between the trimmed V and J ends, which lost 0 bases and 2 bases, there was a span of 9 bases. The CDR3 bases are TGTGCCAGCAGCTTAGAGTTGCCGTTCACAGATACGCAGTATTTT. Its protein product is CASSLELPFTDTQYF.

This clonotype was seen repeatedly, ten times or more. V is TRBV28 and J is TRBJ1-1; maybe TRBD1 (5 bases). The CDR3 is made up of 14 amino acids. Deletions cut 7 bases from V and 0 bases from J, with 12 bases between. Germline CDR1 MDHEN, CDR2 SYDVKM. CDR3 bases: TGTGCCAGCAAATCGCAGGGCCTGAACACTGAAGCTTTCTTT. This sequence encodes CASKSQGLNTEAFF.

A few counts support this clonotype. The V gene is TRBV5-1, the J gene TRBJ1-3; D may be TRBD1 (6 bases). V lost 3 bases, J lost 0 bases, and 13 bases lay in between. This CDR3 has 16 residues. Germline V lookup: CDR1 SGHRS, CDR2 YFSETQ. The CDR3 DNA reads TGCGCCAGCAGCTCTTTGGACAGCTCCTCTGGAAACACCATATATTTT. This sequence encodes CASSSLDSSSGNTIYF.

This clonotype has only a few counts. The chain has TRBV6-2 or TRBV6-3 and TRBJ2-1; D gene unclear. Germline V gives CDR1 MNHEY, CDR2 SVGEGT. V was cut by 2 bases and J by 5 bases, with 7 bases left in between. The CDR3 has 13 residues. The CDR3 DNA sequence: TGTGCCAGCAGTTACGGCTATAACAATGAGCAGTTCTTC. Protein sequence: CASSYGYNNEQFF.

This chain connects TRBV28 to TRBJ1-1, with 7 positions matching TRBD1. The CDR3 sequence is 12 residues long. Germline CDR1 and CDR2: MDHEN and SYDVKM. The V segment lost 6 bases and the J segment 6 bases; nucleotides outside the gene matches: 4. The CDR3 bases are TGTGCCAGCAGCTCAGGGGGATCTGAAGCTTTCTTT. Protein: CASSSGGSEAFF.

This clonotype came up a few times. The V call is TRBV3-1, the J call TRBJ1-1; D is possibly TRBD1 (5 bases). V was trimmed by 2 bases and J by 4 bases, leaving 8 bases between them. The CDR3 totals 13 residues. Per germline, CDR1 LGHDT and CDR2 YNNKEL (reference sequence). The CDR3 reads CASSQRGGTEAFF. CDR3 nucleotide sequence: TGTGCCAGCAGCCAACGGGGCGGCACTGAAGCTTTCTTT.

The chain employs TRBV18 and TRBJ1-2, with TRBD1 as a possible D gene (6 bases). V was pared by 1 base and J by 2 bases, with 11 bases between. Looked up from germline, CDR1 is KGHSH and CDR2 is LQKENI. This CDR3 contains 15 residues. Here the CDR3 reads CASSPQGENNYGYTF. CDR3 nucleotides: TGTGCCAGCTCACCACAGGGGGAGAACAACTATGGCTACACCTTC.

This clonotype was detected many times. The CDR3 sequence: CASGRIAGVIEQFF. DNA for the CDR3: TGTGCCAGCGGACGGATAGCGGGGGTGATCGAGCAGTTCTTC. The chain employs TRBV28 and TRBJ2-1; 9 positions agree with TRBD2. The CDR3 extends over 14 amino acids. Germline loops: CDR1 MDHEN, CDR2 SYDVKM. V shed 8 bases and J 10 bases; nucleotides not matched to a gene: 12.

V and J are TRBV18 and TRBJ2-5; D gene ambiguous. V lost 3 bases and J 4 bases, leaving 15 bases between the germline ends. The CDR3 consists of 15 residues. Germline CDR1 and CDR2: KGHSH and LQKENI. The CDR3 nucleotides read TGTGCCAGCTCACCGGCCGGGTTCCCCAGAGAGACCCAGTACTTC. It codes for CASSPAGFPRETQYF.

This rearrangement joins TRBV11-3 to TRBJ2-1; 10 bases fit TRBD2. V lost 4 bases to trimming and J lost 4 bases; unmatched junction nucleotides: 4. This CDR3 spans 15 amino acids. Germline V CDR1 and CDR2: SGHNT, YENEEA. In DNA form, the CDR3 reads TGTGCCAGCAGCTCGGGACTAGCGACGTACAATGAGCAGTTCTTC. Amino acids: CASSSGLATYNEQFF.

This chain joins TRBV12-3 or TRBV12-4 and TRBJ2-2, with 8 bases identical to TRBD2. The CDR3 loop spans 15 amino acids. V lost 5 bases to trimming and J lost 5 bases; unmatched junction nucleotides: 7. The DNA of the CDR3 is TGTGCCAGCAGTACGGGACTAGTTTTGACCGGGGAGCTGTTTTTT. Its protein is CASSTGLVLTGELFF.

This clonotype came up a few times. Here the CDR3 reads CASSQDPPRQSSGNTIYF. In DNA, the CDR3 is TGCGCCAGCAGCCAAGATCCACCGAGACAGAGCTCTGGAAACACCATATATTTT. This rearrangement joins TRBV4-1 to TRBJ1-3, with a weak D call TRBD1 (5 bases). CDR1 MGHRA and CDR2 YSYEKL come from the germline V gene. V lost 0 bases to trimming and J lost 0 bases, with 15 bases between them. CDR3 length: 18 amino acids.

This clonotype was counted only a few times. The V and J genes are TRBV18 and TRBJ1-2; 9 bases map to TRBD1. The CDR3 contains 15 residues. Germline CDR1 is KGHSH and CDR2 is LQKENI. J was trimmed by 3 bases and V by 6 bases; bases with no gene match: 8. CDR3 protein: CASSRRQGEDYGYTF. The CDR3 bases are TGTGCCAGCTCCCGCCGACAGGGGGAAGACTATGGCTACACCTTC. The full variable domain, its missing parts supplied by reference TRBV18 and TRBJ1-2, is NAGVMQNPRHLVRRRGQEARLRCSPMKGHSHVYWYRQLPEEGLKFMVYLQKENIIDESGMPKERFSAEFPKEGPSILRIQQVVRGDSAAYFCASSRRQGEDYGYTFGSGTRLTVV.

The rearrangement joins TRBV12-3 or TRBV12-4 to TRBJ2-7; no reliable D call. This CDR3 is built from 12 residues. Trimming removed 0 bases at V and 6 bases at J, with 6 bases between. The CDR3 reads CASSLALGEQYF. Here the CDR3 DNA reads TGTGCCAGCAGTTTAGCCCTGGGCGAGCAGTACTTC.

The rearrangement joins TRBV5-1 to TRBJ2-7; D is possibly TRBD2 (6 bases). The V and J ends lost 0 bases and 7 bases respectively, with 17 bases between them. Per the germline V gene, CDR1 is SGHRS and CDR2 is YFSETQ. The CDR3 length is 15 residues. For the CDR3, the DNA is TGCGCCAGCAGCTTGGGTGCCAGGAGAAGCGGGGAGCAGTACTTC. Translating it yields CASSLGARRSGEQYF.

This clonotype has just a few counts. The chain joins TRBV6-6 to TRBJ2-5; 10 bases match TRBD2. V gave up 6 bases and J gave up 3 bases; unmatched junction bases: 7. The CDR3 is made up of 15 amino acids. In germline, CDR1 is MNHNY, CDR2 SVGAGI (reference sequence). CDR3 sequence: CASRAAGGPEETQYF. The CDR3 DNA follows: TGTGCCAGCAGGGCAGCGGGAGGGCCGGAAGAGACCCAGTACTTC.

This clonotype was seen more than once but under ten times. The V and J genes are TRBV4-2 and TRBJ2-7; 9 bases are shared with TRBD2. The germline gives CDR1 LGHNA, CDR2 YNFKEQ. This CDR3 spans 16 amino acids. J was trimmed by 7 bases and V by 0 bases; bases with no gene match: 10. The CDR3 DNA follows: TGTGCCAGCAGCCAAGATGTGCCTAGCGGGGCGCTAGAGCAGTACTTC. Its protein product is CASSQDVPSGALEQYF.

The sample holds a few counts of this clonotype. The V call is TRBV18, the J call TRBJ2-3, with D possibly matching TRBD1 (6 bases). Germline V lookup: CDR1 KGHSH, CDR2 LQKENI. The CDR3 contains 13 residues. The V end lost 3 bases, the J end lost 9 bases, and 13 bases lay between the germline ends. The CDR3 bases are TGTGCCAGCTCACCGCTGGACAGAGGCACGCAGTATTTT. Its protein product is CASSPLDRGTQYF.

This clonotype was detected only a few times. The chain couples TRBV29-1 to TRBJ2-3; perhaps TRBD2 as D (6 bases). The CDR3 loop spans 14 amino acids. The ends were cut back, 5 bases at V and 3 bases at J, with 15 bases in the middle. Germline V CDR1 and CDR2: SQVTM, ANQGSEA. Here the CDR3 reads CSVLLGGTTDTQYF. The CDR3 coding sequence is TGCAGCGTTTTACTAGGCGGGACGACAGATACGCAGTATTTT.

This clonotype was detected ten times or more. The chain has TRBV5-5 and TRBJ1-4; D gene unclear. The CDR3 runs to 11 residues. CDR1 SGHKS and CDR2 YYEKEE come from the germline V gene (reference sequence). Trimming pared 4 bases from V and 8 bases from J, leaving 6 bases between. In DNA form, the CDR3 reads TGTGCCAGCAGCCGCTGGGAAAAACTGTTTTTT. Its protein product is CASSRWEKLFF.

This clonotype came up a few times. The chain is built from TRBV29-1 and TRBJ2-7, with D perhaps matching TRBD1 (5 bases). Trimming took off 5 bases at V and 2 bases at J, with 16 bases between the two ends. The CDR3 runs to 14 residues. CDR1 and CDR2 (germline): SQVTM, ANQGSEA. The CDR3 DNA sequence: TGCAGCGTTACCTCTGACAGCCCCACCTACGAGCAGTACTTC. As protein: CSVTSDSPTYEQYF.

This clonotype was seen at least ten times. The rearrangement uses TRBV7-3 and TRBJ2-3; 8 nucleotides align to TRBD1. The CDR3 is 15 residues long. Trimming took 4 bases from V and 3 from J; bases not matched to a gene: 6. Germline lookup yields CDR1 SGHTA and CDR2 FQGTGA. This CDR3 is CASSSTGGWTDTQYF. The CDR3 DNA follows: TGTGCCAGCAGCTCAACAGGGGGATGGACAGATACGCAGTATTTT. Full variable domain (remainder filled in from reference TRBV7-3 and TRBJ2-3): GAGVSQTPSNKVTEKGKYVELRCDPISGHTALYWYRQSLGQGPEFLIYFQGTGAADDSGLPNDRFFAVRPEGSVSTLKIQRTERGDSAVYLCASSSTGGWTDTQYFGPGTRLTVL.

The chain is built from TRBV6-5 and TRBJ1-6, with D unresolved. V was pared by 5 bases and J by 1 base, with 21 bases between. CDR3 size: 19 residues. The germline V gene has CDR1 MNHEY and CDR2 SVGAGI. The CDR3 is CASSRSQQAALSYNSPLHF. Here the CDR3 DNA reads TGTGCCAGCAGTCGTTCACAGCAGGCGGCGTTATCCTATAATTCACCCCTCCACTTT.

In this sample, this clonotype turned up a few times. This chain joins TRBV20-1 and TRBJ2-5; TRBD1 matches 7 bases. The CDR3 has 17 residues. Trimming took 4 bases from V and 2 from J; bases not matched to a gene: 16. Germline CDR1 is DFQATT and CDR2 is SNEGSKA (reference sequence). The CDR3: CSATNSQPRQGQETQYF. DNA for the CDR3: TGCAGTGCTACAAACTCCCAACCGAGACAGGGTCAAGAGACCCAGTACTTC.